Shown below are 14 T cell receptor beta chains from a single sample sequenced in a study of blood T cell repertoires in COVID-19. Profiled with immunoSEQ multiplex PCR; TCRdb holds only in-frame clones, not every one. The sample yields 250,000 to 300,000 clones, 84% seen once. The sample comprised PBMCs or T cells enriched from blood (not recorded which). The source is a man in his thirties or forties with acute COVID-19.

The chain combines TRBV20-1 with TRBJ2-1, with D maybe TRBD1 (6 bases). From germline, CDR1 is DFQATT and CDR2 SNEGSKA (reference sequence). The germline V and J ends were trimmed by 3 bases and 9 bases, with 18 bases remaining between them. CDR3 length equals 14 residues. CDR3 in amino acids: CSASRSRGWGEQFF. CDR3 nucleotides: TGCAGTGCTAGTCGTTCTAGGGGGTGGGGTGAGCAGTTCTTC.

The chain uses TRBV21-1 and TRBJ2-1; the table names TRBD2, a call not compared with the DNA. TRBV21-1 is a documented pseudogene. The CDR3 totals 13 residues. DNA for the CDR3: TGTGCCAGCGACCGGGACTTTCCCAATGAGCAGTTCTTC. This translates into CASDRDFPNEQFF.

Worth noting for this clone: Distinct nucleotide sequences in the sample also encode this CDR3. V usage is TRBV18 and J usage is TRBJ1-1; tentative D call: TRBD1 (5 bases). V was cut by 1 base and J by 4 bases, with 7 bases left in between. The V gene's germline CDR1 is KGHSH and CDR2 LQKENI. The CDR3 sequence is 13 residues long. CDR3: CASSPLGGTEAFF. The CDR3 region has the DNA TGTGCCAGCTCACCACTCGGGGGCACTGAAGCTTTCTTT.

Here the CDR3 reads CASSYPERGFRLNTEAFF. As DNA, the CDR3 is TGTGCCAGCAGTTACCCGGAGAGAGGGTTTCGGCTGAACACTGAAGCTTTCTTT. The rearrangement joins TRBV6-2 or TRBV6-3 to TRBJ1-1; D is undetermined. This CDR3 is built from 18 residues. Germline loops: CDR1 MNHEY, CDR2 SVGEGT. Trimming took off 2 bases at V and 0 bases at J, with 19 bases between the two ends.

The CDR3 sequence is CASSSGHLDNSPLHF. CDR3 nucleotide sequence: TGTGCCAGTAGCTCGGGACACCTTGATAATTCACCCCTCCACTTT. The chain recombines TRBV19 with TRBJ1-6; D is possibly TRBD1 (6 bases). Trimming removed 6 bases at V and 5 bases at J, with 14 bases between. Germline V CDR1 and CDR2: LNHDA, SQIVND (reference sequence). The length of the CDR3 is 15 residues.

On this clone: At one of its ends the junction is not consistent with the germline gene, which may arise from a read error. The chain recombines TRBV13 with TRBJ1-2, with D possibly being TRBD1 (5 bases). Germline lookup yields CDR1 PRHDT and CDR2 FYEKMQ (reference sequence). The CDR3 runs 16 residues. The CDR3 coding sequence is TGTGCCAGCAGCTTATATGCCTCCGACAGAGCCTATAGCTACACCTTC. Translation gives CASSLYASDRAYSYTF.

The chain couples TRBV6-2 or TRBV6-3 to TRBJ1-1; unclear D gene. CDR3 length equals 15 residues. Looked up from germline, CDR1 is MNHEY and CDR2 is SVGEGT. V dropped 4 bases and J dropped 0 bases, with 12 bases sitting between them. The CDR3 DNA reads as TGTGCCAGCAGTTGGGCGGGTCGGATGAACACTGAAGCTTTCTTT. Encoded protein: CASSWAGRMNTEAFF.

This chain connects TRBV14 to TRBJ2-1, with D unresolved. The germline CDR1 and CDR2 sequences are SGHDN and FVKESK. This CDR3 comprises 15 residues. Trimming cost V 0 bases and J 2 bases, with 8 bases left between them. The CDR3, as DNA: TGTGCCAGCAGCCAAGAGAGGTATCCCTACAATGAGCAGTTCTTC. Residues: CASSQERYPYNEQFF.

This chain uses TRBV5-1 with TRBJ2-5; perhaps TRBD1 as D (6 bases). The length of the CDR3 is 15 residues. Germline-derived CDR1 and CDR2 are SGHRS and YFSETQ. V was cut by 4 bases and J by 6 bases, with 19 bases left in between. The CDR3 loop reads CASSEAPGHEKTQYF. CDR3 sequence (DNA): TGCGCCAGCAGCGAAGCCCCGGGACACGAAAAGACCCAGTACTTC. Variable domain in full (rest from reference TRBV5-1 and TRBJ2-5): KAGVTQTPRYLIKTRGQQVTLSCSPISGHRSVSWYQQTPGQGLQFLFEYFSETQRNKGNFPGRFSGRQFSNSRSEMNVSTLELGDSALYLCASSEAPGHEKTQYFGPGTRLLVL.

The rearrangement joins TRBV5-4 to TRBJ1-2; 10 nucleotides align to TRBD1. The germline gives CDR1 SGHNT, CDR2 YYREEE (reference sequence). CDR3 length: 15 amino acids. V lost 4 bases to trimming and J lost 3 bases; unmatched junction nucleotides: 6. The CDR3 DNA follows: TGTGCCAGCAGCGGGAGCGGGACAGGGGACTATGGCTACACCTTC. This sequence encodes CASSGSGTGDYGYTF. Variable domain in full (rest from reference TRBV5-4 and TRBJ1-2): ETGVTQSPTHLIKTRGQQVTLRCSSQSGHNTVSWYQQALGQGPQFIFQYYREEENGRGNFPPRFSGLQFPNYSSELNVNALELDDSALYLCASSGSGTGDYGYTFGSGTRLTVV.

The V call is TRBV5-5, the J call TRBJ1-1; weak D call: TRBD1 (5 bases). V lost 5 bases and J 3 bases, leaving 14 bases between the germline ends. The CDR3 has 14 residues. Germline CDR1 SGHKS, CDR2 YYEKEE (reference sequence). CDR3 DNA sequence: TGTGCCAGCAGACCAATAGACAGATACACTGAAGCTTTCTTT. It encodes CASRPIDRYTEAFF.

The chain uses TRBV19 and TRBJ2-3, with TRBD2 identical over 8 bases. V lost 9 bases to trimming and J lost 1 base; unmatched junction nucleotides: 12. Germline CDR1 is LNHDA and CDR2 is SQIVND (reference sequence). The CDR3 extends over 16 amino acids. DNA of the CDR3: TGTGCCAGCAATACTTTGGCGGGGGGCGGCACAGATACGCAGTATTTT. Amino acids: CASNTLAGGGTDTQYF.

This chain uses TRBV19 with TRBJ1-5; D unresolved. Germline CDR1 LNHDA, CDR2 SQIVND (reference sequence). This CDR3 contains 14 residues. V lost 9 bases and J lost 0, with 12 bases in between. The CDR3 spells CASRGWRSNQPQHF. In DNA, the CDR3 is TGTGCCAGCAGAGGTTGGCGTAGCAATCAGCCCCAGCATTTT. Drawing the rest from reference TRBV19 and TRBJ1-5, the complete variable domain is DGGITQSPKYLFRKEGQNVTLSCEQNLNHDAMYWYRQDPGQGLRLIYYSQIVNDFQKGDIAEGYSVSREKKESFPLTVTSAQKNPTAFYLCASRGWRSNQPQHFGDGTRLSIL.

This chain links TRBV19 with TRBJ2-3, with 10 bases fitting TRBD2. Germline V lookup: CDR1 LNHDA, CDR2 SQIVND (reference sequence). V gave up 10 bases and J gave up 4 bases; unmatched junction bases: 5. CDR3 size: 13 residues. CDR3 sequence: CATSGRGADTQYF. In DNA, the CDR3 is TGTGCCACCAGCGGGAGGGGCGCAGATACGCAGTATTTT.